These 17 T cell receptor beta chains were sequenced from one sample in a study of beta chain features in type 1 diabetes. Overall study results and limits: Researchers report that Type 1 diabetes patients had moderately but significantly shorter TCRB CDR3s across all four CD4+ subsets.

Expressed TCRB transcripts got sequenced, as all isolated RNA was reverse transcribed. Using immunoSEQ multiplex PCR, the repertoire was profiled, and TCRdb retains in-frame clones only, with some absent. The sample shows about 270,000 clones, more than 13% of them seen only once. These receptors' antigens are unknown. Sequenced: naive CD4+ T cells from blood. The receptors were gathered from a man aged 30 to 45 with type 1 diabetes.

J is TRBJ2-7 and V is TRBV5-1, with D possibly TRBD1 on 6 matching bases. CDR1 and CDR2 (germline): SGHRS, YFSETQ. Trimming removed 4 bases at V and 0 bases at J, with 20 bases between. The CDR3 loop spans 17 amino acids. The CDR3 region is CASSPRVVQGPSYEQYF. The CDR3 coding sequence is TGCGCCAGCAGCCCCCGCGTAGTGCAGGGGCCCTCCTACGAGCAGTACTTC.

The rearrangement joins TRBV29-1 to TRBJ2-7; 10 bases agree with TRBD1. Germline loops: CDR1 SQVTM, CDR2 ANQGSEA. This CDR3 is built from 12 residues. Trimming at V came to 6 bases and at J to 3 bases, leaving 2 bases not matched to a gene. CDR3 nucleotides: TGCAGCGTGGGACAGGGGATCTACGAGCAGTACTTC. This encodes CSVGQGIYEQYF.

The CDR3, as DNA: TGTGCCAGTGCACAGGGAGACAACTCCTACAATGAGCAGTTCTTC. It encodes CASAQGDNSYNEQFF. The chain joins TRBV19 to TRBJ2-1, with D perhaps TRBD1 (6 bases). Per the germline V gene, CDR1 is LNHDA and CDR2 is SQIVND (reference sequence). There are 15 residues in the CDR3. Trimming cost V 8 bases and J 0 bases, with 14 bases left between them. Based on the CDR3 plus reference TRBV19 and TRBJ2-1, the full variable domain is DGGITQSPKYLFRKEGQNVTLSCEQNLNHDAMYWYRQDPGQGLRLIYYSQIVNDFQKGDIAEGYSVSREKKESFPLTVTSAQKNPTAFYLCASAQGDNSYNEQFFGPGTRLTVL.

This chain joins TRBV6-6 and TRBJ1-5, with D hard to call. From germline, CDR1 is MNHNY and CDR2 SVGAGI (reference sequence). V was clipped by 7 bases and J by 5 bases, with 9 bases between them. CDR3 size: 12 residues. The CDR3 spells CASTVLDQPQHF. The CDR3 DNA reads as TGTGCCAGCACCGTTCTCGATCAGCCCCAGCATTTT.

This chain connects TRBV5-1 to TRBJ1-2; D is possibly TRBD1 (6 bases). Germline-derived CDR1 and CDR2 are SGHRS and YFSETQ. The CDR3 loop spans 14 amino acids. The V end lost 4 bases, the J end lost 4 bases, and 14 bases lay between the germline ends. The CDR3: CASSLTGGGYGYTF. CDR3 bases: TGCGCCAGCAGCCTGACGGGAGGGGGCTATGGCTACACCTTC.

This rearrangement joins TRBV11-2 to TRBJ2-4, with a possible D match to TRBD1 (6 bases). Trimming shortened V by 5 bases and J by 0 bases, and 20 bases separated the two germline ends. The CDR3 runs 18 residues. Germline V gene lookup returns CDR1 SGHAT and CDR2 FQNNGV. This CDR3 is CASSLRGLRRSAKNIQYF. The DNA of the CDR3 is TGTGCCAGCAGCCTAAGGGGGTTGAGGAGGTCAGCCAAAAACATTCAGTACTTC.

This chain uses TRBV5-1 with TRBJ1-1; D is perhaps TRBD1 (5 bases). Germline values: CDR1 SGHRS, CDR2 YFSETQ. This CDR3 has 15 residues. V was clipped by 0 bases and J by 8 bases, with 17 bases between them. The CDR3 reads CASSLVQGSGFEAFF. In DNA, the CDR3 is TGCGCCAGCAGCTTGGTCCAGGGTTCGGGCTTCGAAGCTTTCTTT.

V and J are TRBV5-1 and TRBJ2-7, with D perhaps matching TRBD2 (6 bases). Germline V gene sequence: CDR1 SGHRS, CDR2 YFSETQ. V was shortened by 0 bases and J by 2 bases, with 12 bases between the two germline ends. The CDR3 has 15 residues. CDR3 coding DNA: TGCGCCAGCAGCTTGGGTCCCGGCGGGGCCTACGAGCAGTACTTC. Its translation: CASSLGPGGAYEQYF.

The chain couples TRBV7-2 to TRBJ2-7, with D possibly TRBD2 on 6 matching bases. V lost 5 bases, J lost 3 bases, and 20 bases lay in between. The CDR3 runs to 16 residues. Germline values: CDR1 SGHTA, CDR2 FQGNSA. CDR3 nucleotide sequence: TGTGCCAGCAGCCCACGATGGGACTCGAAAAGCTACGAGCAGTACTTC. Amino acids: CASSPRWDSKSYEQYF.

The chain is built from TRBV4-2 and TRBJ2-4; 9 bases agree with TRBD2. Germline CDR1 is LGHNA and CDR2 is YNFKEQ. The CDR3 totals 17 residues. V was clipped by 0 bases and J by 6 bases; unmatched bases: 9. The CDR3 protein is CASSQDGSGRRRNIQYF. The CDR3 nucleotides read TGTGCCAGCAGCCAAGATGGTAGCGGGAGACGTAGAAACATTCAGTACTTC.

The V call is TRBV27, the J call TRBJ2-3, with 11 bases matching TRBD2. This CDR3 region has 15 residues. CDR1 is MNHEY, CDR2 SMNVEV, per germline (reference sequence). V trimming: 2 bases; J trimming: 4 bases; junction bases outside the gene matches: 2. This CDR3 is CASSLVAGGADTQYF. The CDR3 DNA reads TGTGCCAGCAGTTTAGTAGCGGGAGGGGCAGATACGCAGTATTTT.

This clone was seen only a few times. The chain couples TRBV7-2 to TRBJ1-2, with D unresolved. V lost 5 bases, J lost 4 bases, and 8 bases lay in between. Looked up from germline, CDR1 is SGHTA and CDR2 is FQGNSA. The CDR3 contains 12 residues. CDR3 coding DNA: TGTGCCAGCAGCCTGGGCTTCTATGGCTACACCTTC. It codes for CASSLGFYGYTF.

This clone has only a few counts. The rearrangement uses TRBV4-1 and TRBJ2-4; D not resolved. The CDR3 contains 15 residues. Trimming shortened V by 1 base and J by 0 bases, and 7 bases separated the two germline ends. Per the germline V gene, CDR1 is MGHRA and CDR2 is YSYEKL. CDR3 protein: CASSQASIAKNIQYF. As DNA, the CDR3 is TGCGCCAGCAGCCAAGCTTCTATAGCCAAAAACATTCAGTACTTC.

This clone came up a few times. The V gene is TRBV9, the J gene TRBJ2-1, with 7 bases matching TRBD1. V dropped 0 bases and J dropped 7; count of bases not matched to a gene: 10. Germline assignment: CDR1 SGDLS and CDR2 YYNGEE. The length of the CDR3 is 16 residues. The chain's CDR3 is CASSVAINRGENEQFF. Written as DNA, the CDR3 is TGTGCCAGCAGCGTAGCGATAAACAGGGGTGAAAATGAGCAGTTCTTC.

The genes are TRBV7-9 and TRBJ1-1; 10 bases fit TRBD1. CDR1 is SEHNR and CDR2 is FQNEAQ in the germline V gene (reference sequence). Trimming removed 5 bases from V and 7 bases from J; junction bases left unmatched: 7. The length of the CDR3 is 14 residues. The CDR3 DNA reads TGTGCCAGCAGCGATAGACAGGGGGCCCGTGAAGCTTTCTTT. It specifies CASSDRQGAREAFF.

In the case of this clone: In the same sample, other DNA sequences code for this CDR3. V gene TRBV7-3 combines with J gene TRBJ1-1; 7 positions agree with TRBD1. Germline CDR1 and CDR2: SGHTA and FQGTGA. The trim removed 1 base at V and 4 bases at J, leaving 0 bases unmatched. The length of the CDR3 is 13 residues. CDR3 nucleotide sequence: TGTGCCAGCAGCTTAAGACAGGGCACTGAAGCTTTCTTT. Translated, it gives CASSLRQGTEAFF.

This clone was found a few times. CDR3 DNA: TGTGCCAGCAGTTACTATGGGGGCGGTAATCAGCCCCAGCATTTT. Protein: CASSYYGGGNQPQHF. The J gene is TRBJ1-5, the V gene TRBV6-6, with D maybe TRBD1 (6 bases). CDR3 size: 15 residues. Germline CDR1 reads MNHNY; CDR2 reads SVGAGI (reference sequence). V was pared by 1 base and J by 4 bases, with 11 bases between.